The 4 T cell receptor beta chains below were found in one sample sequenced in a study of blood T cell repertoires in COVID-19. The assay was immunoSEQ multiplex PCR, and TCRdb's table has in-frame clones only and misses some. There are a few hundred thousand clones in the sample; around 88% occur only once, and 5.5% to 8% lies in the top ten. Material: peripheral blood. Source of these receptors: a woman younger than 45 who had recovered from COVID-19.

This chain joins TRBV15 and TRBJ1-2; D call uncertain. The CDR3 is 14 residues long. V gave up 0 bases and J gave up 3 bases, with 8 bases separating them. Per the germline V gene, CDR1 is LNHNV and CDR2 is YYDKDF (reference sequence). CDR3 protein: CATSRDGSYYGYTF. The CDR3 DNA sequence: TGTGCCACCAGCAGAGATGGCAGTTACTATGGCTACACCTTC.

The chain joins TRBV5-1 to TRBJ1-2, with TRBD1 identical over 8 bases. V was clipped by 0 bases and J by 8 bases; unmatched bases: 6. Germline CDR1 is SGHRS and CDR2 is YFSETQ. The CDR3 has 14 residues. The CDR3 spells CASSLGSGGLGYTF. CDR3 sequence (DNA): TGCGCCAGCAGCTTGGGATCAGGGGGCTTGGGCTACACCTTC.

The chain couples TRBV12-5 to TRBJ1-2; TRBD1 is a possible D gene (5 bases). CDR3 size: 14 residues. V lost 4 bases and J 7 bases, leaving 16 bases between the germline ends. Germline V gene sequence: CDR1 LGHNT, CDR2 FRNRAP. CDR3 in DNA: TGTGCTAGTGGTTCGTCCGGGGGTGGCCTTGGCTACACCTTC. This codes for CASGSSGGGLGYTF.

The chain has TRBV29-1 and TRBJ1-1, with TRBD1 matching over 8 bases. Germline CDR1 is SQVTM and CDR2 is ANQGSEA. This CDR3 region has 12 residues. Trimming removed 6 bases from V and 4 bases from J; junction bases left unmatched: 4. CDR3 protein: CSVSTGGTEAFF. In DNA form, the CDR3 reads TGCAGCGTCTCCACAGGGGGCACTGAAGCTTTCTTT.